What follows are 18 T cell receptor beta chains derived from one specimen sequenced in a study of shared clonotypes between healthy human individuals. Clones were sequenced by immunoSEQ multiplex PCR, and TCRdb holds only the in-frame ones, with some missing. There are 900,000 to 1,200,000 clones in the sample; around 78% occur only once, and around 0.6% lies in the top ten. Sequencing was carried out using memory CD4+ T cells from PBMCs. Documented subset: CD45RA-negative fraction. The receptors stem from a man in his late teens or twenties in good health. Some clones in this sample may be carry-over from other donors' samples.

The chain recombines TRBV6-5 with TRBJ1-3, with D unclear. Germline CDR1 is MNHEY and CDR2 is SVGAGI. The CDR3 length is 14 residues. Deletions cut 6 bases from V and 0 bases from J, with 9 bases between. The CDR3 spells CASSRLSSGNTIYF. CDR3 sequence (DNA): TGTGCCAGCAGCAGGCTCAGCTCTGGAAACACCATATATTTT.

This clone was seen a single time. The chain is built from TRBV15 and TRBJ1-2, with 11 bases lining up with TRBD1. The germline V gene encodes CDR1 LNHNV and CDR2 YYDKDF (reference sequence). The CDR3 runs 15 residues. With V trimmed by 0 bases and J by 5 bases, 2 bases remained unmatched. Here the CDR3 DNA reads TGTGCCACCAGCAGAGAGGGACAGGGGGTTTATGGCTACACCTTC. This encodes CATSREGQGVYGYTF.

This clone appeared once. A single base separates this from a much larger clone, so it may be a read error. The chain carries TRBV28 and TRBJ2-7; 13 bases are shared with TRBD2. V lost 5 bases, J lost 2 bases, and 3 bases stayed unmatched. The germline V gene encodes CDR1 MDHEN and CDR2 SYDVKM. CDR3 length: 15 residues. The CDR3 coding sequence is TGTGCCAGCAGTCCACTAGCGGGAGGGCCCTACGAGCAGTACTTC. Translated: CASSPLAGGPYEQYF.

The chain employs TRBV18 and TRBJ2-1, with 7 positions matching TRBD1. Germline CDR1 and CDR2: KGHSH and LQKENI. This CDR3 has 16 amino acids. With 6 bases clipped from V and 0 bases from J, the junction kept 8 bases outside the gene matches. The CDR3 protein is CASSLRQGSSYNEQFF. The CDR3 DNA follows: TGTGCCAGCTCCCTCAGACAGGGAAGCTCCTACAATGAGCAGTTCTTC.

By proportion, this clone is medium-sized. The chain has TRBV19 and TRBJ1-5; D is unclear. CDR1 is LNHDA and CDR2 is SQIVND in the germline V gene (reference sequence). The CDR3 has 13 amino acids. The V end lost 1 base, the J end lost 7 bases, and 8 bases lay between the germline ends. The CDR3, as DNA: TGTGCCAGTAGTATAGGTAGACCGCAGCCCCAGCATTTT. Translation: CASSIGRPQPQHF.

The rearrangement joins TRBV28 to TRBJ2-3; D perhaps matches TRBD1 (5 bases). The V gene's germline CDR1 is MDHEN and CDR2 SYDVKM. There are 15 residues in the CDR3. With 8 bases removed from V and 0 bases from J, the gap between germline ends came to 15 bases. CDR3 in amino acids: CASGPRDTSTDTQYF. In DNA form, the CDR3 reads TGTGCCAGCGGGCCCAGGGATACTAGCACAGATACGCAGTATTTT. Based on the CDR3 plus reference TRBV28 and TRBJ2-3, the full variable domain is DVKVTQSSRYLVKRTGEKVFLECVQDMDHENMFWYRQDPGLGLRLIYFSYDVKMKEKGDIPEGYSVSREKKERFSLILESASTNQTSMYLCASGPRDTSTDTQYFGPGTRLTVL.

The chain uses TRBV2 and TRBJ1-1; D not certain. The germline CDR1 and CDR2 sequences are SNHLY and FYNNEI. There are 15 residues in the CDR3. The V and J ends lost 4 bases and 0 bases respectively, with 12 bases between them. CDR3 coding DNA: TGTGCCAGCAGTGGGAGCCTTACCGTGAACACTGAAGCTTTCTTT. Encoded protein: CASSGSLTVNTEAFF.

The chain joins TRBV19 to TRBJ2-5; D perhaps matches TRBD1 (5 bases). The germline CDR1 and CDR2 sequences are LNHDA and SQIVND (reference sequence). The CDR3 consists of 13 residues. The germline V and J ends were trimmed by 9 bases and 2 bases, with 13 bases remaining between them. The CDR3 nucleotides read TGTGCCAGCCAGCCAGGGCAGCAAGAGACCCAGTACTTC. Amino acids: CASQPGQQETQYF.

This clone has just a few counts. The DNA for the CDR3 is TGTGCCATCAGAGACATCAGCTACACTGAAGCTTTCTTT. It encodes CAIRDISYTEAFF. This chain joins TRBV10-3 and TRBJ1-1; the D is unclear. V gave up 6 bases and J gave up 3 bases, with 11 bases separating them. The CDR3 is 13 residues long. Germline-derived CDR1 and CDR2 are ENHRY and SYGVKD.

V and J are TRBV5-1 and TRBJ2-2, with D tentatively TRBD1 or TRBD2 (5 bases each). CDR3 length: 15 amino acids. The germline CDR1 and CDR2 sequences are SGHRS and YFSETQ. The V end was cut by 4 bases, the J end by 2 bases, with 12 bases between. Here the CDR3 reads CASSAAGTNTGELFF. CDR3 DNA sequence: TGCGCCAGCAGCGCGGCCGGGACCAACACCGGGGAGCTGTTTTTT.

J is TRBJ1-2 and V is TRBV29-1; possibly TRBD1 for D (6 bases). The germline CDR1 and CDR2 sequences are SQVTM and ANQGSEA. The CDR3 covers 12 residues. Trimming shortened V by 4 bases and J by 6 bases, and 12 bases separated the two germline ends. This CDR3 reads CSVGTGNHGYTF. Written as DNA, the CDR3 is TGCAGCGTTGGCACAGGGAATCATGGCTACACCTTC.

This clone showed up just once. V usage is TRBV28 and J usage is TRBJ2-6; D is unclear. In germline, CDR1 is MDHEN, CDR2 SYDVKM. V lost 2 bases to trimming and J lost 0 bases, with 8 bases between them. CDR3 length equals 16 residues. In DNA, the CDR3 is TGTGCCAGCAGTTTACTTCGTATCTCTGGGGCCAACGTCCTGACTTTC. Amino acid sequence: CASSLLRISGANVLTF.

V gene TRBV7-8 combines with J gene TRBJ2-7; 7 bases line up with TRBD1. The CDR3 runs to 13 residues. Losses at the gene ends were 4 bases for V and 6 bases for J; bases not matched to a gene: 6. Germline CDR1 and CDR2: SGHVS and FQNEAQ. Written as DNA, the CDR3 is TGTGCCAGCAGCTCCCAAACAGGGGCCGAGCAGTACTTC. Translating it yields CASSSQTGAEQYF.

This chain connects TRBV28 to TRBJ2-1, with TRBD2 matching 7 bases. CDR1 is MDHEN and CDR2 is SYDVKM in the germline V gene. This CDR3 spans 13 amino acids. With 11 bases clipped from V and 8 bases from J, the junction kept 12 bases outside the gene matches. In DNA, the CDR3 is TGTGCCTCTAGGGGCGGGAGCGTCGATGAGCAGTTCTTC. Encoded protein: CASRGGSVDEQFF.

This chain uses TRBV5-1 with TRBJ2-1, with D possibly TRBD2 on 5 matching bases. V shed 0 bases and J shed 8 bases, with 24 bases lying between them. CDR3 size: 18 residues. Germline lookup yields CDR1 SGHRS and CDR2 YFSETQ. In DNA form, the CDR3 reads TGCGCCAGCAGCTTGGGAACTAGTTCCCAATCCCGAGGCGATGAGCAGTTCTTC. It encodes CASSLGTSSQSRGDEQFF.

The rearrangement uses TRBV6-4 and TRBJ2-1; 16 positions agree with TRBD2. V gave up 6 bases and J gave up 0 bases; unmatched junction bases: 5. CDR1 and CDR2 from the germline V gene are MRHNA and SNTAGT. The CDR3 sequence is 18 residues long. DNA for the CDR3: TGTGCCAGCAGCTTGGGACTAGCGGGAGGGGGCTCCTACAATGAGCAGTTCTTC. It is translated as CASSLGLAGGGSYNEQFF.

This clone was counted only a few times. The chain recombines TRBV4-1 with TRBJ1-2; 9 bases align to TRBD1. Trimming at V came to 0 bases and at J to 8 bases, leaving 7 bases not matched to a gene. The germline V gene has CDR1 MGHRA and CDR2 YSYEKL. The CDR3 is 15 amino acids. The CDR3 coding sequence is TGCGCCAGCAGCCAAGAGGACAGGGGTTTACAGGGCTACACCTTC. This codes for CASSQEDRGLQGYTF.

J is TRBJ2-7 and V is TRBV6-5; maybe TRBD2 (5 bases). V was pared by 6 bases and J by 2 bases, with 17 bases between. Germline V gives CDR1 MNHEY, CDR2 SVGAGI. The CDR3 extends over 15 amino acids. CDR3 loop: CASSPGNPYPYEQYF. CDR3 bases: TGTGCCAGCAGCCCGGGAAACCCGTACCCCTACGAGCAGTACTTC.